These T cell receptor beta chains were read from a single sample in a study of cytomegalovirus exposure and HLA in healthy donors. Assay used: immunoSEQ multiplex PCR; TCRdb lists only in-frame clones, some missing. Of 120,000 to 150,000 clones listed, roughly 80% are singletons. Sequencing was done on a sample of PBMCs. The receptors come from a middle-aged man in good health and CMV-seropositive. The CDR3 runs from the conserved cysteine through the conserved F or W. A D gene is named only where the DNA matches it firmly. Clone size is stated in some rows and not others, as once, few, many or a class when expanded.

D gene: NA
V gene: TRBV10-3
clone size: NA
CDR3 length: 15
J gene: TRBJ1-5
CDR3 DNA: TGTGCCATCAGTGAGCGGGGTTTGGGCAATCAGCCCCAGCATTTT
CDR3 protein: CAISERGLGNQPQHF

D gene: TRBD1
V gene: TRBV18
clone size: NA
CDR3 length: 14
J gene: TRBJ1-1
CDR3 DNA: TGTGCCAGCTCGGCCGGACAGGCGACCACTGAAGCTTTCTTT
CDR3 protein: CASSAGQATTEAFF

D gene: TRBD1
V gene: TRBV2
clone size: few
CDR3 length: 12
J gene: TRBJ1-1
CDR3 DNA: TGTGCCAGCACACAGGGGGACGCTGAAGCTTTCTTT
CDR3 protein: CASTQGDAEAFF

D gene: TRBD1
V gene: TRBV19
clone size: NA
CDR3 length: 13
J gene: TRBJ1-5
CDR3 DNA: TGTGCCAGTAGTGTCGACAGGGTTCAGCCCCAGCATTTT
CDR3 protein: CASSVDRVQPQHF

D gene: NA
V gene: TRBV2
clone size: once
CDR3 length: 18
J gene: TRBJ2-6
CDR3 DNA: TGTGCCAGCAGTGAATCGGACTTGCGATTCTCTGGGGCCAACGTCCTGACTTTC
CDR3 protein: CASSESDLRFSGANVLTF

D gene: NA
V gene: TRBV7-8
clone size: NA
CDR3 length: 13
J gene: TRBJ1-5
CDR3 DNA: TGTGCCAGCAGCTTGCCGGGCCGGGAGCTCCAGCATTTT
CDR3 protein: CASSLPGRELQHF

D gene: TRBD2
V gene: TRBV10-3
clone size: NA
CDR3 length: 17
J gene: TRBJ2-2
CDR3 DNA: TGTGCCATCAGTGAGTGGAGCGGGAGGCGCCCGGACGGGGAGCTGTTTTTT
CDR3 protein: CAISEWSGRRPDGELFF

D gene: NA
V gene: TRBV6-6
clone size: NA
CDR3 length: 13
J gene: TRBJ1-1
CDR3 DNA: TGTGCCAGCAGACAGATCATGAACACTGAAGCTTTCTTT
CDR3 protein: CASRQIMNTEAFF

D gene: TRBD1
V gene: TRBV4-2
clone size: NA
CDR3 length: 15
J gene: TRBJ2-7
CDR3 DNA: TGTGCCAGCAGCCAAGCCTGGACAGGAGGCTACGAGCAGTACTTC
CDR3 protein: CASSQAWTGGYEQYF

D gene: TRBD1
V gene: TRBV5-1
clone size: NA
CDR3 length: 15
J gene: TRBJ1-1
CDR3 DNA: TGCGCCAGCAGCGCAGAGGACAGGGCAATCGTTGGAGCTTTCTTT
CDR3 protein: CASSAEDRAIVGAFF

D gene: TRBD2
V gene: TRBV15
clone size: NA
CDR3 length: 19
J gene: TRBJ2-1
CDR3 DNA: TGTGCCACCAGCAGAGATTCTGGTAGCGGGAGGAGTACTTACAATGAGCAGTTCTTC
CDR3 protein: CATSRDSGSGRSTYNEQFF